The T cell receptor (beta chain) under discussion was sequenced for a study of blood T cells in healthy people across ages. Per sample, extraction of total RNA gave at least 5 micrograms in every case. Sample-barcoded 5' priming and a J-beta primer mix drove a second PCR of 7 to 11 cycles. TCRdb re-called the 5' RACE reads with MiXCR, one entry per CDR3 protein. Of about 650,000 distinct CDR3 sequences listed, about 30% are singletons. This clonotype has only a few counts. Possible read error: a much larger clone is one base away. The CDR3 has 19 residues. J was trimmed by 6 bases and V by 4 bases; bases with no gene match: 19.

The chain uses TRBV12-3 or TRBV12-4 and TRBJ1-2, with TRBD1 matching 11 bases. This TCR was sampled from a woman over 75 in good health. Sequencing used blood. The CDR3 here is CASSSLSGRSGQGADGYTF. The CDR3 DNA reads as TGTGCCAGCAGTTCCCTATCGGGCAGAAGCGGACAGGGGGCGGATGGCTACACCTTC.